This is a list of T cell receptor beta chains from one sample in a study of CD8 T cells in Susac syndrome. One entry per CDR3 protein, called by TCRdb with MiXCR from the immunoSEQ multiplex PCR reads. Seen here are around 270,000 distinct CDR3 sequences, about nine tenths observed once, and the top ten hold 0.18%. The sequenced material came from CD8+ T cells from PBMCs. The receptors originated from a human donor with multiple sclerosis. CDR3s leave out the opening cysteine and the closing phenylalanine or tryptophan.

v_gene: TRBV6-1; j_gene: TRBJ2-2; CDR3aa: ASSERTGAGELF
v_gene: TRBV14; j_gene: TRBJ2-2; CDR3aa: ASSHRTAANTGELF
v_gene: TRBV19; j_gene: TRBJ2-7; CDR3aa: ASSTDTLSYEQY
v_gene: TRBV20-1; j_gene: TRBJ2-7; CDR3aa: SASTGQGSYEQY
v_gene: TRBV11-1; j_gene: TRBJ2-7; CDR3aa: ASSLVTGTYEQY
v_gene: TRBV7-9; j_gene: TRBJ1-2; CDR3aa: ASSPTLGRGYGYT
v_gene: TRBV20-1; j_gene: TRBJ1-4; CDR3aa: SALKGGNEKLF
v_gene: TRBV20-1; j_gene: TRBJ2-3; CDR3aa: SARDRGSTDTQY
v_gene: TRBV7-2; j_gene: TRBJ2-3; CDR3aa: ASSLGAGPFTDTQY
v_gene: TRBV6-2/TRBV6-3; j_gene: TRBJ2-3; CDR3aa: ASSPPLGWFPDTQY
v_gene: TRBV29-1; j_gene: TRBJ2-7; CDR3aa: SVEDPGTGYYEQY
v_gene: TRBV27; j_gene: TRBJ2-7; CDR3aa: ASSLRVGTYEQY
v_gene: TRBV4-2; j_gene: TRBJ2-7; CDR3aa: ASSQGSQGYEQY
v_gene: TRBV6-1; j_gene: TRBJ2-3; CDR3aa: ASSLTGTTDTQY
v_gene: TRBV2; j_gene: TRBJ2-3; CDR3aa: ASRDQSDTQY
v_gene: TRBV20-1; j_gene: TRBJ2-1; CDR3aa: SASVTGVSSYNEQF
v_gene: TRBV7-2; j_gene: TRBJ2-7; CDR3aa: ASSLVAVRFSYEQY
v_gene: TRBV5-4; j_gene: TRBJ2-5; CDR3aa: ASSRGLVTQY
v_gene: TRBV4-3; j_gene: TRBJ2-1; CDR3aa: ASSQDLGRLNEQF
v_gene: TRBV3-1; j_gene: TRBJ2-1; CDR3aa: ASRPGLARDNEQF
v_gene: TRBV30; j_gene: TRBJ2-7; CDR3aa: AWSSSYEQY
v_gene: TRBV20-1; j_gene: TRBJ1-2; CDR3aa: SAPTGNNYGYT
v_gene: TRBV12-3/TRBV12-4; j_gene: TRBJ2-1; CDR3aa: ASSLSLAGANEQF
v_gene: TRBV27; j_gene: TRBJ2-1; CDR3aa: ASSLSGRGGQFSEQF
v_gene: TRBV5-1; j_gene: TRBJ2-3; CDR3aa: ASSLVSGITDTQY
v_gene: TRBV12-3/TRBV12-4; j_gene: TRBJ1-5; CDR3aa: ASSLGSDQPQH
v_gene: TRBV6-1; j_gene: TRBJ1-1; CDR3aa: ASSELRTGGYHTEAF
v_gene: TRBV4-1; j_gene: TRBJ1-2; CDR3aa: ASSQILDQYYGYT